The rows below give T cell receptor beta chains drawn from one sample of a study of shared T cell receptors in the human thymus. Sequenced by immunoSEQ multiplex PCR; TCRdb stores in-frame clones only, minus some. The data show more than 550,000 clones, 80% to 90% seen once. This sample was shared with a second study, whose subject was human thymus T cells.

Input material: thymocytes. Source of these receptors: a girl less than two years old with a congenital heart defect. Each CDR3 is given with its conserved first and last residue. Fields, in order: J gene, D gene, clone size, V gene, CDR3 DNA, CDR3 protein. D genes are given only for firm matches. Clone sizes are given selectively: once, few, many, or a class where the clone is expanded.

>TRBJ2-2|-|-|TRBV10-3
TGTGCCATCAGTGTCCTGAGACAGCCGAACACCGGGGAGCTGTTTTTT
CAISVLRQPNTGELFF
>TRBJ2-7|TRBD1|-|TRBV7-2
TGTGCCAGCAGCTTCCCGGGACAGACCTCCTACGAGCAGTACTTC
CASSFPGQTSYEQYF
>TRBJ2-1|-|-|TRBV19
TGTGCCAGTAGTCCTTACCCAGGGGGGAACTACAATGAGCAGTTCTTC
CASSPYPGGNYNEQFF
>TRBJ2-5|TRBD1|-|TRBV15
TGTGCCACCAGCACTGACAGGGTAGCCGAGACCCAGTACTTC
CATSTDRVAETQYF
>TRBJ1-1|-|-|TRBV5-5
TGTGCCAGCAGCTTCATTCGAGGTGAGGGCACTGAAGCTTTCTTT
CASSFIRGEGTEAFF
>TRBJ2-7|TRBD1|-|TRBV15
TGTGCCACCAGCAGAGACGGGACAGAATACGAGCAGTACTTC
CATSRDGTEYEQYF
>TRBJ1-2|TRBD1|-|TRBV15
TGTGCCACCAGCAACCGGGACAGGAGGGGCTATGGCTACACCTTC
CATSNRDRRGYGYTF
>TRBJ1-1|TRBD1|-|TRBV27
TGTGCCAGCAGTCCACTAACAGGGGATTTTGAAGCTTTCTTT
CASSPLTGDFEAFF
>TRBJ1-5|-|once|TRBV7-6
TGTGCCAGCAGCTTAGTTGCTCCCTACAGGACATCTTATAGCAATCAGCCCCAGCATTTT
CASSLVAPYRTSYSNQPQHF
>TRBJ2-1|TRBD2|-|TRBV9
TGTGCCAGCAGCGACAGGGGACTAGCGAGGGACAATGAGCAGTTCTTC
CASSDRGLARDNEQFF
>TRBJ1-2|TRBD1|-|TRBV15
TGTGCCACCAGCAGAGGTATGGACAGGATCTATGGCTACACCTTC
CATSRGMDRIYGYTF
>TRBJ2-1|TRBD2|-|TRBV5-1
TGCGCCAGCAGCTTCCGCGGGGGATTCAATGAGCAGTTCTTC
CASSFRGGFNEQFF
>TRBJ1-2|-|-|TRBV7-2
TGTGCCAGCAGCCCAGTAGCTGGGAGGAACTATGGCTACACCTTC
CASSPVAGRNYGYTF
>TRBJ2-3|-|few|TRBV19
TGTGCCAGTAGCCTTATCTCTAGCACAGATACGCAGTATTTT
CASSLISSTDTQYF
>TRBJ1-2|-|-|TRBV10-3
TGTGCCATCAGTGTCGACATTGTTCCTAACTATGGCTACACCTTC
CAISVDIVPNYGYTF
>TRBJ1-2|TRBD1|-|TRBV11-2
TGTGCCAGCAGCCCCCGCACCAGGGGGCGGGCGGAAGGCTACACCTTC
CASSPRTRGRAEGYTF
>TRBJ1-2|-|-|TRBV6-6
TGTGCCAGCAGTCCGGGAGAGGCTAACTATGGCTACACCTTC
CASSPGEANYGYTF
>TRBJ1-1|-|-|TRBV6-1
TGTGCCACCTTTCGGGGGACCTCGGGCACTGAAGCTTTCTTT
CATFRGTSGTEAFF
>TRBJ2-1|TRBD2|-|TRBV11-3
TGTGCCAGCAGCCCACGGGGGACTAGCGGGGTCAATGAGCAGTTCTTC
CASSPRGTSGVNEQFF
>TRBJ2-1|-|-|TRBV28
TGTGCCAGCAGTTTTTTCGGGAAACGCCGGAGGGTCAATGAGCAGTTCTTC
CASSFFGKRRRVNEQFF
>TRBJ2-7|-|-|TRBV15
TGTGCCACCAGCAGAGACGGCTACGAGCAGTACTTC
CATSRDGYEQYF
>TRBJ2-7|TRBD1|-|TRBV11-2
TGTGCCAGCAGCTCCCCGACAGGGAGCTCCTACGAGCAGTACTTC
CASSSPTGSSYEQYF
>TRBJ2-7|-|-|TRBV7-2
TGTGCCAGCAGTCTAAGCGGAGGGTCAGAAGGAGCCCGCAACTACGAGCAGTACTTC
CASSLSGGSEGARNYEQYF
>TRBJ2-3|TRBD2|once|TRBV30
TGTGCCTGGAACAACCGGACTAGCGGGGGGCAAAAAACGAGCACAGATACGCAGTATTTT
CAWNNRTSGGQKTSTDTQYF
>TRBJ2-3|TRBD2|-|TRBV7-3
TGTGCCAGCAGCTTAGTTCCAGCGGGGGGGCGAGATACGCAGTATTTT
CASSLVPAGGRDTQYF
>TRBJ2-7|-|-|TRBV6-5
TGTGCCACCATGATGATCCCTGATTCGGTCGAGCAGTACTTC
CATMMIPDSVEQYF
>TRBJ2-6|-|-|TRBV7-3
TGTGCCAGCAGCCCCGCCAGGGTCCGAAGCATTCTCTCTCCTGGGGCCAACGTCCTGACTTTC
CASSPARVRSILSPGANVLTF
>TRBJ1-5|-|-|TRBV21-1
TGTGCCAGCAGCAAATTAACAGGTAGAGATCGGGGCAATCAGCCCCAGCATTTT
CASSKLTGRDRGNQPQHF
>TRBJ1-5|TRBD1|-|TRBV11-1
TGTGCCAGCAGCCTGGACAGGGCCGGCAATCAGCCCCAGCATTTT
CASSLDRAGNQPQHF
>TRBJ1-1|TRBD1|-|TRBV29-1
TGCAGCGTTGAGAGGGACAGGCAGGAGGACACTGAAGCTTTCTTT
CSVERDRQEDTEAFF
>TRBJ2-1|TRBD2|-|TRBV27
TGTGCCAGCACCCCCGGGGGAGGGTCCTACAATGAGCAGTTCTTC
CASTPGGGSYNEQFF
>TRBJ1-2|-|-|TRBV27
TGTGCCAGCAGTTTAAGAGGCACAGGGACGCGACAGGACTATGGCTACACCTTC
CASSLRGTGTRQDYGYTF
>TRBJ1-5|-|-|TRBV4-2
TGTGCCAGCAGCCAAACAACAGGTAACAATCAGCCCCAGCATTTT
CASSQTTGNNQPQHF
>TRBJ2-5|TRBD2|-|TRBV14
TGTGCCAGCAGCCAAGATCCTAGCGGGGGCCCCAAAGAGACCCAGTACTTC
CASSQDPSGGPKETQYF
>TRBJ2-7|-|-|TRBV28
TGTGCCAGCAGTCCATCGACAGAATGTAAGCAGTACTTC
CASSPSTECKQYF
>TRBJ2-7|TRBD1|-|TRBV4-1
TGCGCCAGCAGCCAAACGCCGGGACAGGGGACCTACGAGCAGTACTTC
CASSQTPGQGTYEQYF
>TRBJ1-1|-|few|TRBV11-2
TGTGCCAGCAGCTTACGTCGAGGTAGGACTGAAGCTTTCTTT
CASSLRRGRTEAFF
>TRBJ1-2|TRBD1|once|TRBV5-8
TGTGCCAGCAGCCCGACCGGGACAGGGGCGGCCTATGGCTACACCTTC
CASSPTGTGAAYGYTF
>TRBJ1-3|-|-|TRBV7-9
TGTGCAGCGGGGGGACCTGGAAACACCATATATTTT
CAAGGPGNTIYF
>TRBJ1-1|TRBD1|-|TRBV10-3
TGTGCCATCAGTGAGAAAGACAGGGGCGGGCGGGGGAACACTGAAGCTTTCTTT
CAISEKDRGGRGNTEAFF
>TRBJ1-5|-|-|TRBV5-5
TGTGCCAGCAGCACCTCCCCCAGGGGCAATCAGCCCCAGCATTTT
CASSTSPRGNQPQHF
>TRBJ2-2|-|few|TRBV14
TGTGCCAGCAGCCAGAACAGGGCTACCGGGGAGCTGTTTTTT
CASSQNRATGELFF
>TRBJ1-5|TRBD1|-|TRBV5-6
TGTGCCAGCAGCTTGGGAGGGGGCCGGATGACCCAGCATTTT
CASSLGGGRMTQHF
>TRBJ2-1|TRBD1|-|TRBV29-1
TGCAGCGTGGCCGGAGGAACAGGGGATGAGCAGTTCTTC
CSVAGGTGDEQFF
>TRBJ2-7|-|few|TRBV5-5
TGTGCCAGCAGCTTGGACAGGGAAGGCGCCTACGAGCAGTACTTC
CASSLDREGAYEQYF